These 24 T cell receptor beta chains came from one sample sequenced in a study of T cell clonotyping in hematopoietic cell transplantation. Sequenced by immunoSEQ multiplex PCR; TCRdb stores in-frame clones only, minus some. Altogether 11,000 to 15,000 clones are present, more than 75% being singletons, with the ten largest covering roughly 12%. Specimen: PBMCs, collected 100 days after allogeneic stem cell transplant. These receptors all stem from a male patient aged 50 to 59 who had an allogeneic stem cell transplant from an unrelated donor, so T cells may come from the graft donor. Some clones in this sample may be carry-over from other donors' samples.

This clone was picked up one time. This chain links TRBV25-1 with TRBJ2-1; 9 bases are a match to TRBD1. Germline V gene data show CDR1 as MGHDK and CDR2 as SYGVNS. This CDR3 has 14 residues. Unmatched junction bases numbered 6, after V lost 4 bases and J lost 8 bases. CDR3 region: CASSATGGLYEQFF. DNA for the CDR3: TGTGCCAGCAGTGCGACAGGGGGGCTGTATGAGCAGTTCTTC.

By sample share, this clone is medium-sized (0.01 to 0.1%). The chain carries TRBV6-5 and TRBJ1-1, with D tentatively TRBD1 (5 bases). The CDR3 covers 13 residues. V was trimmed by 7 bases and J by 4 bases, leaving 13 bases between them. Germline CDR1 is MNHEY and CDR2 is SVGAGI. The CDR3 spells CASKLGHGTEAFF. For the CDR3, the DNA is TGTGCCAGCAAACTGGGGCACGGCACTGAAGCTTTCTTT.

The rearrangement uses TRBV2 and TRBJ2-3, with 11 bases matching TRBD1. With 4 bases clipped from V and 9 bases from J, the junction kept 0 bases outside the gene matches. The CDR3 spans 12 residues. Per the germline V gene, CDR1 is SNHLY and CDR2 is FYNNEI. As DNA, the CDR3 is TGTGCCAGCAGTGGGGACAGGGGGACGCAGTATTTT. Translation gives CASSGDRGTQYF.

This chain uses TRBV19 with TRBJ2-7, with TRBD1 identical over 8 bases. This CDR3 contains 15 residues. CDR1 is LNHDA, CDR2 SQIVND, per germline (reference sequence). V was clipped by 10 bases and J by 0 bases; unmatched bases: 11. Here the CDR3 DNA reads TGTGCCACCACCTCCCCACAGGGGGGCTCCTACGAGCAGTACTTC. The encoded protein is CATTSPQGGSYEQYF.

V usage is TRBV7-2 and J usage is TRBJ1-1, with a weak D call TRBD1 (5 bases). Germline CDR1 is SGHTA and CDR2 is FQGNSA. V was pared by 1 base and J by 0 bases, with 9 bases between. The CDR3 covers 15 residues. The CDR3 region has the DNA TGTGCCAGCAGCTTAGGGGGGGGGATGAACACTGAAGCTTTCTTT. It translates to CASSLGGGMNTEAFF. Full variable domain (outside the CDR3, taken from reference TRBV7-2 and TRBJ1-1): GAGVSQSPSNKVTEKGKDVELRCDPISGHTALYWYRQSLGQGLEFLIYFQGNSAPDKSGLPSDRFSAERTGGSVSTLTIQRTQQEDSAVYLCASSLGGGMNTEAFFGQGTRLTVV.

This clone was counted a few times. The chain couples TRBV5-1 to TRBJ1-1; maybe TRBD1 (5 bases). V was pared by 0 bases and J by 1 base, with 13 bases between. CDR1 and CDR2 (germline): SGHRS, YFSETQ. The CDR3 consists of 16 residues. CDR3 loop: CASSLAGLLRNTEAFF. CDR3 DNA: TGCGCCAGCAGCTTGGCAGGGTTACTGCGGAACACTGAAGCTTTCTTT.

The CDR3, as DNA: TGTGCCAGCAGAAAGCGGGAGGCTCCCTACGAGCAGTACTTC. Its translation is CASRKREAPYEQYF. The V gene is TRBV28, the J gene TRBJ2-7; TRBD2 matches at 9 bases. Germline assignment: CDR1 MDHEN and CDR2 SYDVKM. The CDR3 is made up of 14 amino acids. V lost 6 bases and J lost 2; bases outside the gene matches: 5. The full variable domain, completed using reference TRBV28 and TRBJ2-7, is DVKVTQSSRYLVKRTGEKVFLECVQDMDHENMFWYRQDPGLGLRLIYFSYDVKMKEKGDIPEGYSVSREKKERFSLILESASTNQTSMYLCASRKREAPYEQYFGPGTRLTVT.

V gene TRBV4-2 combines with J gene TRBJ1-2; D may be TRBD1 (5 bases). V lost 0 bases and J lost 5, with 13 bases in between. The CDR3 spans 15 residues. Germline assignment: CDR1 LGHNA and CDR2 YNFKEQ. The chain's CDR3 is CASSQEGAGVYGYTF. Here the CDR3 DNA reads TGTGCCAGCAGCCAAGAAGGGGCCGGGGTTTATGGCTACACCTTC.

The V and J genes are TRBV4-2 and TRBJ2-2; 8 nucleotides line up with TRBD2. V dropped 0 bases and J dropped 0; count of bases not matched to a gene: 6. This CDR3 has 18 amino acids. The germline V gene encodes CDR1 LGHNA and CDR2 YNFKEQ. The CDR3 reads CASSQDLTSGANTGELFF. CDR3 nucleotides: TGTGCCAGCAGCCAAGATCTCACTAGCGGAGCGAACACCGGGGAGCTGTTTTTT.

The CDR3 nucleotides read TGTGCCAGCAGTTTGGGAGGGGGGATCTACGAGCAGTACTTC. Translation: CASSLGGGIYEQYF. The chain uses TRBV27 and TRBJ2-7, with D perhaps matching TRBD2 (7 bases). With 3 bases removed from V and 3 bases from J, the gap between germline ends came to 12 bases. CDR1 is MNHEY and CDR2 is SMNVEV in the germline V gene (reference sequence). The length of the CDR3 is 14 residues.

The chain has TRBV10-3 and TRBJ1-1; 8 nucleotides align to TRBD1. In germline, CDR1 is ENHRY, CDR2 SYGVKD. V gave up 8 bases and J gave up 7 bases; unmatched junction bases: 9. The CDR3 is 13 amino acids. The CDR3 is CAISVDRAIEAFF. The CDR3 DNA follows: TGTGCCATCTCCGTGGACAGGGCGATTGAAGCTTTCTTT.

By sample share, this clone is medium-sized. The chain combines TRBV2 with TRBJ1-5, with D possibly being TRBD1 (5 bases). Germline V gene data show CDR1 as SNHLY and CDR2 as FYNNEI. V was clipped by 7 bases and J by 6 bases, with 13 bases between them. The CDR3 consists of 13 residues. The CDR3 reads CASTSLGGQPQHF. The CDR3 DNA is TGTGCCAGCACCAGTTTGGGGGGTCAGCCCCAGCATTTT.

The rearrangement uses TRBV5-8 and TRBJ1-5; 8 bases match TRBD1. The CDR3 is 15 amino acids. Unmatched junction bases numbered 7, after V lost 2 bases and J lost 6 bases. CDR1 is SGHTS, CDR2 YDEGEE, per germline. CDR3 region: CASSLQGDSGQPQHF. In DNA, the CDR3 is TGTGCCAGCAGCTTACAGGGGGATTCGGGTCAGCCCCAGCATTTT.

The gene calls are TRBV4-1 and TRBJ2-1; D unclear. Germline V gene sequence: CDR1 MGHRA, CDR2 YSYEKL. Trimming shortened V by 4 bases and J by 2 bases, and 15 bases separated the two germline ends. CDR3 size: 16 residues. CDR3 DNA sequence: TGCGCCAGCAGCCCTGCCCCGGGCGGCCCCTACAATGAGCAGTTCTTC. This gives the protein CASSPAPGGPYNEQFF.

The gene calls are TRBV7-2 and TRBJ1-3, with 7 nucleotides matching TRBD1. Germline V gives CDR1 SGHTA, CDR2 FQGNSA. The J segment lost 0 bases and the V segment lost 1 base, leaving 3 bases of the junction unmatched. The CDR3 contains 16 residues. The CDR3 region has the DNA TGTGCCAGCAGCTTAGGGGGACAGACCTCTGGAAACACCATATATTTT. Translation: CASSLGGQTSGNTIYF.

The chain uses TRBV7-2 and TRBJ1-2, with D unclear. Germline CDR1 is SGHTA and CDR2 is FQGNSA. CDR3 length: 12 amino acids. V was clipped by 1 base and J by 5 bases, with 5 bases between them. CDR3 loop: CASSLGEYGYTF. As DNA, the CDR3 is TGTGCCAGCAGCTTAGGAGAATATGGCTACACCTTC.

In this sample, this clone turned up once. This sequence joins TRBV6-1 and TRBJ1-2; tentatively, D is TRBD1 (5 bases). The ends were cut back, 1 base at V and 4 bases at J, with 16 bases in the middle. In germline, CDR1 is MNHNS, CDR2 SASEGT. This CDR3 is built from 16 residues. This chain's CDR3 is CASSEGRGKLFYGYTF. In DNA form, the CDR3 reads TGTGCCAGCAGTGAAGGGCGGGGCAAACTATTCTATGGCTACACCTTC.

The V gene is TRBV2, the J gene TRBJ1-5; D possibly corresponds to TRBD1 (6 bases). CDR3 length: 13 residues. The germline V and J ends were trimmed by 4 bases and 4 bases, with 8 bases remaining between them. CDR1 SNHLY and CDR2 FYNNEI come from the germline V gene. CDR3 DNA sequence: TGTGCCAGCAGTGGAGGACAGAATCAGCCCCAGCATTTT. It is translated as CASSGGQNQPQHF.

The rearrangement uses TRBV7-2 and TRBJ2-3; maybe TRBD1 (6 bases). The ends were cut back, 6 bases at V and 3 bases at J, with 16 bases in the middle. Germline assignment: CDR1 SGHTA and CDR2 FQGNSA. The CDR3 spans 15 residues. In nucleotides, the CDR3 is TGTGCCAGCAGTTCCACAGGGAGAGGAACAGATACGCAGTATTTT. Protein sequence: CASSSTGRGTDTQYF. Using reference TRBV7-2 and TRBJ2-3 for the parts outside the CDR3, the full variable domain is GAGVSQSPSNKVTEKGKDVELRCDPISGHTALYWYRQSLGQGLEFLIYFQGNSAPDKSGLPSDRFSAERTGGSVSTLTIQRTQQEDSAVYLCASSSTGRGTDTQYFGPGTRLTVL.

This clone showed up just a few times. The rearrangement uses TRBV10-3 and TRBJ2-7; 7 bases are shared with TRBD1. The V and J ends lost 3 bases and 4 bases, in that order; junction bases with no gene match: 12. The CDR3 extends over 16 amino acids. From germline, CDR1 is ENHRY and CDR2 SYGVKD. The CDR3 DNA follows: TGTGCCATCAGTGAAGTAACCTCGGGACAGTCGTACGAGCAGTACTTC. Translating gives CAISEVTSGQSYEQYF.

The chain is built from TRBV6-5 and TRBJ2-3; D gene unclear. Looked up from germline, CDR1 is MNHEY and CDR2 is SVGAGI. V lost 0 bases, J lost 10 bases, and 14 bases lay in between. This CDR3 is 14 amino acids long. The CDR3 protein is CASSYSGPLVSQYF. The CDR3 DNA reads as TGTGCCAGCAGTTACTCAGGACCGCTAGTCTCGCAGTATTTT.

This clone turned up a few times. The chain recombines TRBV11-2 with TRBJ2-3; 7 positions agree with TRBD2. The ends lost 7 bases at V and 4 bases at J; junction bases unmatched: 11. This CDR3 has 15 amino acids. The germline V gene has CDR1 SGHAT and CDR2 FQNNGV. The CDR3 DNA reads as TGTGCCAGCACGTGGATCCGGGGGGAGTCAGATACGCAGTATTTT. Translating it yields CASTWIRGESDTQYF.

This chain joins TRBV7-3 and TRBJ1-2; D unresolved. Germline loops: CDR1 SGHTA, CDR2 FQGTGA. The CDR3 totals 12 residues. V was trimmed by 0 bases and J by 8 bases, leaving 7 bases between them. The CDR3 bases are TGTGCCAGCAGCTTAACAGGGAGCGGCTACACCTTC. Translation: CASSLTGSGYTF.

V usage is TRBV20-1 and J usage is TRBJ1-2; D not resolved. CDR1 is DFQATT, CDR2 SNEGSKA, per germline (reference sequence). Trimming removed 6 bases at V and 8 bases at J, with 10 bases between. The CDR3 is 10 amino acids. Here the CDR3 reads CSADSRGYTF. In DNA, the CDR3 is TGCAGTGCCGATTCGAGAGGCTACACCTTC.